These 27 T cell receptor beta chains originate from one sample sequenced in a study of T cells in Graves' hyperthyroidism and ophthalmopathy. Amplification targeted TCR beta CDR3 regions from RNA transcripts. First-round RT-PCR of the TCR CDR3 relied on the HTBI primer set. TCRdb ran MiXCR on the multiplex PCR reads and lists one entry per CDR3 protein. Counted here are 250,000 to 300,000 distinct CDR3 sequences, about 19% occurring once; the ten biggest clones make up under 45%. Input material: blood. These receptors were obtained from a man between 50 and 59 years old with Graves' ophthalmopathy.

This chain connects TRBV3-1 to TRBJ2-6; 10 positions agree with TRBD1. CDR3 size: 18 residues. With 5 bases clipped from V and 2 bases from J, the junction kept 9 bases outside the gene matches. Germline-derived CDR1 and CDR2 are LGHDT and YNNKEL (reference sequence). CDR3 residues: CASSARDRGNPGANVLTF. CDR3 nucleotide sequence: TGTGCCAGCAGCGCCCGGGACAGGGGCAATCCTGGGGCCAACGTCCTGACTTTC.

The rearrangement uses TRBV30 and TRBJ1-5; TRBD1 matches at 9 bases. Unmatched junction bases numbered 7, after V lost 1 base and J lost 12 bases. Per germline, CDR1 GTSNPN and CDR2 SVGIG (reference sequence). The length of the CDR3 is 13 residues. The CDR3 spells CAWSATGQGDQHF. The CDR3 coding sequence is TGTGCCTGGAGTGCCACGGGACAGGGAGACCAGCATTTT.

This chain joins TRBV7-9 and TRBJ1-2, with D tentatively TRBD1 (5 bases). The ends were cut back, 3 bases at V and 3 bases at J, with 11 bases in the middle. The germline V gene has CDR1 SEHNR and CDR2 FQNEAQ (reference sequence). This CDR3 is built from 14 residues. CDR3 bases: TGTGCCAGCAGCTTGGGGCGTAGGGACTATGGCTACACCTTC. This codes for CASSLGRRDYGYTF.

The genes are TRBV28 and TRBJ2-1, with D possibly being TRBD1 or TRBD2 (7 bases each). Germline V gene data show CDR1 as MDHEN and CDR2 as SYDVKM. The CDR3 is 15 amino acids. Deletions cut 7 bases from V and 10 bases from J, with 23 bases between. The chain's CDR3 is CASTKGQVSTSEQFF. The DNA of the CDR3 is TGTGCCAGCACCAAAGGACAGGTCTCGACTAGCGAGCAGTTCTTC. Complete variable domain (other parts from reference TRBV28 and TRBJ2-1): DVKVTQSSRYLVKRTGEKVFLECVQDMDHENMFWYRQDPGLGLRLIYFSYDVKMKEKGDIPEGYSVSREKKERFSLILESASTNQTSMYLCASTKGQVSTSEQFFGPGTRLTVL.

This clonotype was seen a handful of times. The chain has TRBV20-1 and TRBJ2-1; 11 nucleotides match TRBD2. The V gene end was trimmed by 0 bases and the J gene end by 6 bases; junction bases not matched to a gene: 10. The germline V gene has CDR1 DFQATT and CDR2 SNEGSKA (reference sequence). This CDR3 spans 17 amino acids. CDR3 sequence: CSARDQRTSGSGNEQFF. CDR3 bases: TGCAGTGCTAGAGATCAGAGGACTAGCGGGTCCGGCAATGAGCAGTTCTTC.

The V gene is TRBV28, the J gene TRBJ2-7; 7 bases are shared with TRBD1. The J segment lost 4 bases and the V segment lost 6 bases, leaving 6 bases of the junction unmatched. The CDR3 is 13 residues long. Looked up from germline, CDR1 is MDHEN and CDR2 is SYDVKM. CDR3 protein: CASSFGTEYEQYF. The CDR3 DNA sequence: TGTGCCAGCAGCTTTGGGACAGAGTACGAGCAGTACTTC.

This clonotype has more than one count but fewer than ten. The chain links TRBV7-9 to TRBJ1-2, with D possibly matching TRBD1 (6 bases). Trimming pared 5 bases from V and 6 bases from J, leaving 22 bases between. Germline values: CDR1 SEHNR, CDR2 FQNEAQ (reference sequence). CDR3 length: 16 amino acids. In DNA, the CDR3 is TGTGCCAGCAGCACGAGGGAAGGGGGAATTCTCAATGGCTACACCTTC. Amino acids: CASSTREGGILNGYTF.

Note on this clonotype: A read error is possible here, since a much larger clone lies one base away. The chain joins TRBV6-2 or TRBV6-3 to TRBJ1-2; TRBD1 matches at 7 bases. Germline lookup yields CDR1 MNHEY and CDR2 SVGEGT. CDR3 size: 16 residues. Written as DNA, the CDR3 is TGTGCCGGCAGGTACCAAACAGGGGCCTCTAACTATGGCTACACCTTC. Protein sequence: CAGRYQTGASNYGYTF.

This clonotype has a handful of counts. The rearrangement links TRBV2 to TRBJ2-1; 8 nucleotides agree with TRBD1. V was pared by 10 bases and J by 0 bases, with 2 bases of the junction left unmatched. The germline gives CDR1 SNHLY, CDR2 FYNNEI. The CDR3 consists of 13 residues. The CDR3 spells CATQGASYNEQFF. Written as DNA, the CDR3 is TGTGCCACCCAGGGGGCCTCCTACAATGAGCAGTTCTTC.

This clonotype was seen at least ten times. In DNA, the CDR3 is TGCGCCAGCAGCTGGGACAGACAAGAGACCCAGTACTTC. Its translation: CASSWDRQETQYF. The J gene is TRBJ2-5, the V gene TRBV5-1; 7 bases are a match to TRBD1. Germline values: CDR1 SGHRS, CDR2 YFSETQ. There are 13 residues in the CDR3. With 3 bases clipped from V and 2 bases from J, the junction kept 1 base outside the gene matches.

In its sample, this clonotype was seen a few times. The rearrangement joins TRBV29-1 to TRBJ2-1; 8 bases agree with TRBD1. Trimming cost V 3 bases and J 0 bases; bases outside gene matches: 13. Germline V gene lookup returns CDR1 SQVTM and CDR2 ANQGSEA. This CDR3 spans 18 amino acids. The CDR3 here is CSVEGTGSRGSSYNEQFF. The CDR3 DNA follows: TGCAGCGTTGAGGGGACAGGTTCCCGGGGGAGCTCCTACAATGAGCAGTTCTTC.

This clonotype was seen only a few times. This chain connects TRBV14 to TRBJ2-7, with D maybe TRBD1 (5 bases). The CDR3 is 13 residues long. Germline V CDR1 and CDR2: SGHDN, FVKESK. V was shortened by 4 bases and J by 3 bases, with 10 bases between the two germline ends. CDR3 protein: CASSRHRFYEQYF. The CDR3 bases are TGTGCCAGCAGCCGACACAGGTTCTACGAGCAGTACTTC.

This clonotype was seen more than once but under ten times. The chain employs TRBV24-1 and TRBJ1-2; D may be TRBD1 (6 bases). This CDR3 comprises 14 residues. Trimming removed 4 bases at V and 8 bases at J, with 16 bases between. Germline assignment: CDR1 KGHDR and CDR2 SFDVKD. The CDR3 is CATSDQTGNRGYTF. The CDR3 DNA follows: TGTGCCACCAGTGACCAAACAGGGAACCGAGGCTACACCTTC.

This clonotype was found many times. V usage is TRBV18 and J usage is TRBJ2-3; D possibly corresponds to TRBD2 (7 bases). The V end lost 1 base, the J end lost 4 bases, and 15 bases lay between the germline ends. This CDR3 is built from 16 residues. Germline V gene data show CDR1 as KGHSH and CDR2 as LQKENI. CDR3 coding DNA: TGTGCCAGCTCACCACAGGCGGGAGAGGGGGCAGATACGCAGTATTTT. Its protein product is CASSPQAGEGADTQYF.

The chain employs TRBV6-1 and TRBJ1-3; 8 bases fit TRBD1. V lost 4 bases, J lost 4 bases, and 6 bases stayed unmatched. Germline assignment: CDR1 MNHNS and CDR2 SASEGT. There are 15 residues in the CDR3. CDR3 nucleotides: TGTGCCAGCAGTGCGGACAGGGTTGCCGGAAACACCATATATTTT. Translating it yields CASSADRVAGNTIYF.

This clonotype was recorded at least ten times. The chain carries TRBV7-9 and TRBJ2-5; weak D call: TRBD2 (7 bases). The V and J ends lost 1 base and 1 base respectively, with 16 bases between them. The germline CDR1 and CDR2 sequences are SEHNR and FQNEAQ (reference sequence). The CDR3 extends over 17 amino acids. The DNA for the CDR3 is TGTGCCAGCAGCTTAGTCGCGGGGGCGGTTGGCCAAGAGACCCAGTACTTC. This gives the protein CASSLVAGAVGQETQYF. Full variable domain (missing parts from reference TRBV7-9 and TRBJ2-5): DTGVSQNPRHKITKRGQNVTFRCDPISEHNRLYWYRQTLGQGPEFLTYFQNEAQLEKSRLLSDRFSAERPKGSFSTLEIQRTEQGDSAMYLCASSLVAGAVGQETQYFGPGTRLLVL.

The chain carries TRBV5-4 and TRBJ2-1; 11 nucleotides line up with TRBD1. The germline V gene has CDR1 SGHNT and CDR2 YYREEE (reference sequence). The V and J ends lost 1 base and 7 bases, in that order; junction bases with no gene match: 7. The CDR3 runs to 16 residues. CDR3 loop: CASSLTGTGGGNEQFF. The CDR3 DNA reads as TGTGCCAGCAGCTTGACGGGGACAGGGGGGGGGAATGAGCAGTTCTTC.

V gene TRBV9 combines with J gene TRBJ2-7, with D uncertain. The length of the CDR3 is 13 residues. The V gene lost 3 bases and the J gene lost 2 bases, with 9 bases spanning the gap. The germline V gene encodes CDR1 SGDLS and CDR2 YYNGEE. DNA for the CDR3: TGTGCCAGCAGCGCCGGCTCTGCCTACGAGCAGTACTTC. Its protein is CASSAGSAYEQYF.

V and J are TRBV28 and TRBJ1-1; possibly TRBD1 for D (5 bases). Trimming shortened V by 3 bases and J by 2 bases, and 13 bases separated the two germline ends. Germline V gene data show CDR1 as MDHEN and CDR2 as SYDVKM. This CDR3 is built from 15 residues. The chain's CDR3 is CASSLRTHGNTEAFF. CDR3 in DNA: TGTGCCAGCAGTTTGAGGACACACGGAAACACTGAAGCTTTCTTT.

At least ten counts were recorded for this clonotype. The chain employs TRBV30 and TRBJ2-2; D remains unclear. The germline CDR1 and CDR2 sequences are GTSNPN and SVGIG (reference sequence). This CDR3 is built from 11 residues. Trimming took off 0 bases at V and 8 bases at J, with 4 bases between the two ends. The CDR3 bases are TGTGCCTGGAGTGTAACTGGGGAGCTGTTTTTT. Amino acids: CAWSVTGELFF. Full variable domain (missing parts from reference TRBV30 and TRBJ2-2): SQTIHQWPATLVQPVGSPLSLECTVEGTSNPNLYWYRQAAGRGLQLLFYSVGIGQISSEVPQNLSASRPQDRQFILSSKKLLLSDSGFYLCAWSVTGELFFGEGSRLTVL.

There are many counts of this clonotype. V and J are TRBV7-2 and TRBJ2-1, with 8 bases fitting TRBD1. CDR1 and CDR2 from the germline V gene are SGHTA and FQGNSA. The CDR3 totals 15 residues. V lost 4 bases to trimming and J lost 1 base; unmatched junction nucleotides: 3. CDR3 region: CASSSDRGSYNEQFF. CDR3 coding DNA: TGTGCCAGCAGCTCCGACAGGGGATCCTACAATGAGCAGTTCTTC.

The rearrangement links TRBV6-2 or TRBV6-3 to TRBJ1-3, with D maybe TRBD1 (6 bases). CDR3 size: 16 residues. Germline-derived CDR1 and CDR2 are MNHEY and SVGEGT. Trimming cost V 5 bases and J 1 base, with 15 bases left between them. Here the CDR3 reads CASSHPQDSSGNTIYF. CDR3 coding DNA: TGTGCCAGCAGTCACCCCCAGGACAGTTCTGGAAACACCATATATTTT.

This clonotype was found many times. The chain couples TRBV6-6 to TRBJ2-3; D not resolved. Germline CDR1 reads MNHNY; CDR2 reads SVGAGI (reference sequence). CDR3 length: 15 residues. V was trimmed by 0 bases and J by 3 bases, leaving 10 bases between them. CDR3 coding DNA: TGTGCCAGCAGTTACTCGGCTTCCCCTACAGATACGCAGTATTTT. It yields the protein CASSYSASPTDTQYF.

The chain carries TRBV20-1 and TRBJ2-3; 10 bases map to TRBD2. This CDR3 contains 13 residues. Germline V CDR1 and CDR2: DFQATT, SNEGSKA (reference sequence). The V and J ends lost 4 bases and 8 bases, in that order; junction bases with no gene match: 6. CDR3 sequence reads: CSAKAGGLPTQYF. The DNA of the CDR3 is TGCAGTGCTAAAGCGGGAGGGCTTCCTACGCAGTATTTT.

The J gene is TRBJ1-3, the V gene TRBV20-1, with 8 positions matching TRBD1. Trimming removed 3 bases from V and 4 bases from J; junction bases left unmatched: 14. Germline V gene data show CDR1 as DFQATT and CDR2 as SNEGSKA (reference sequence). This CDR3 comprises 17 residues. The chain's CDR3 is CSARATHTGGAGNTIYF. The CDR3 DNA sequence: TGCAGTGCTAGGGCGACCCATACAGGGGGTGCGGGAAACACCATATATTTT.

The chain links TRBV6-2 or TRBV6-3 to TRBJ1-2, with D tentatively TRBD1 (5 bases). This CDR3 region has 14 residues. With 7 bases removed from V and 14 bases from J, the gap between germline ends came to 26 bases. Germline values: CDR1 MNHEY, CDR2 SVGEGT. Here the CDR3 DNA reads TGTGCCAGCAAGACCGACAGTTTGGAGTCGTTCTCGACCTTC. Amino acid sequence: CASKTDSLESFSTF.

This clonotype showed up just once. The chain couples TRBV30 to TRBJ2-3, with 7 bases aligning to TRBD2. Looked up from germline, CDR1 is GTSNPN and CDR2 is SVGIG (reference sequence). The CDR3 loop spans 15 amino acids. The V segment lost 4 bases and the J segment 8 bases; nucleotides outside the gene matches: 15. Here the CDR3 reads CAWMRSGASRRTQYF. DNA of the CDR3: TGTGCCTGGATGCGGAGCGGGGCTAGCCGACGTACGCAGTATTTT.